This passage covers 32 T cell receptor beta chains from one sample sequenced in a study of blood T cells in healthy people across ages. Through a sample-barcoded 5' primer and a J-beta primer mix, a second PCR was run for 7 to 11 cycles. One entry per CDR3 protein, called by TCRdb with MiXCR from the 5' RACE reads. Counted here are over 500,000 distinct CDR3 sequences, about a quarter occurring once; the ten biggest clones make up approximately 3.6%. The same sample was also used in a study of T cells of mothers and their children.

Material: blood. These receptors all come from a boy aged 2 to 9 in good health.

The CDR3 region is CASSLDREREQYF. Here the CDR3 DNA reads TGTGCCAGCAGCTTGGACAGGGAGAGGGAGCAGTACTTC. The chain recombines TRBV7-2 with TRBJ2-5, with 8 bases matching TRBD1. The V gene end was trimmed by 3 bases and the J gene end by 11 bases; junction bases not matched to a gene: 8. Germline V gives CDR1 SGHTA, CDR2 FQGNSA. The CDR3 has 13 residues.

The chain is built from TRBV5-1 and TRBJ2-7; possibly TRBD1 for D (6 bases). This CDR3 has 17 residues. Germline lookup yields CDR1 SGHRS and CDR2 YFSETQ. V dropped 1 base and J dropped 0 bases, with 17 bases sitting between them. For the CDR3, the DNA is TGCGCCAGCAGCTTGCCCCTCCAGGGCAGGGGCTCCTACGAGCAGTACTTC. Protein product: CASSLPLQGRGSYEQYF.

The CDR3 DNA reads as TGCGCCAGCAGCCAAGACTTCCTCCCAGCGGGAGTACCAGATACGCAGTATTTT. It encodes CASSQDFLPAGVPDTQYF. The J gene is TRBJ2-3, the V gene TRBV4-3; 8 positions agree with TRBD2. The length of the CDR3 is 18 residues. Germline CDR1 is LGHNA and CDR2 is YSLEER. J gave up 4 bases and V 0 bases, and 12 bases lay outside the gene matches.

This clonotype showed up just a few times. The J gene is TRBJ2-6, the V gene TRBV5-1; D is possibly TRBD2 (5 bases). Trimming took off 0 bases at V and 2 bases at J, with 9 bases between the two ends. Germline assignment: CDR1 SGHRS and CDR2 YFSETQ. This CDR3 has 16 amino acids. The CDR3 sequence: CASSLAPGTGANVLTF. In nucleotides, the CDR3 is TGCGCCAGCAGCTTGGCCCCGGGGACTGGGGCCAACGTCCTGACTTTC.

The chain is built from TRBV20-1 and TRBJ2-4, with D perhaps matching TRBD1 or TRBD2 (6 bases each). The CDR3 covers 16 residues. Between the trimmed V and J ends, which lost 4 bases and 0 bases, there was a span of 16 bases. Germline loops: CDR1 DFQATT, CDR2 SNEGSKA (reference sequence). In DNA form, the CDR3 reads TGCAGTGCTACCCCGACAGGAGGGGTAGCCAAAAACATTCAGTACTTC. Translation gives CSATPTGGVAKNIQYF.

V gene TRBV5-5 combines with J gene TRBJ2-3, with TRBD2 identical over 12 bases. The CDR3 totals 19 residues. Germline values: CDR1 SGHKS, CDR2 YYEKEE (reference sequence). Germline trimming cut 4 bases from V and 0 bases from J; bases unmatched to any gene: 12. In DNA form, the CDR3 reads TGTGCCAGCAGCGCGGGGACTAGCGGGTACCCAATCAGCACAGATACGCAGTATTTT. It yields the protein CASSAGTSGYPISTDTQYF.

This rearrangement joins TRBV7-2 to TRBJ2-1; D possibly uses TRBD1 or TRBD2 (5 bases each). Between the trimmed V and J ends, which lost 3 bases and 10 bases, there was a span of 13 bases. The CDR3 totals 13 residues. Germline CDR1 reads SGHTA; CDR2 reads FQGNSA. The CDR3 reads CASSLGEVEEQFF. CDR3 coding DNA: TGTGCCAGCAGCTTGGGGGAAGTAGAGGAGCAGTTCTTC.

The chain combines TRBV20-1 with TRBJ2-3; TRBD2 agrees at 9 bases. V lost 6 bases, J lost 3 bases, and 4 bases stayed unmatched. The CDR3 consists of 13 residues. The germline V gene encodes CDR1 DFQATT and CDR2 SNEGSKA (reference sequence). This CDR3 reads CSALTSGTDTQYF. CDR3 DNA sequence: TGCAGTGCGCTGACTAGCGGAACAGATACGCAGTATTTT.

The rearrangement joins TRBV29-1 to TRBJ2-5, with TRBD2 matching 11 bases. The tail of the sequence fits TRBJ2-1 better, so the J call may be wrong. Germline lookup yields CDR1 SQVTM and CDR2 ANQGSEA. The CDR3 extends over 14 amino acids. CDR3 sequence (DNA): TGCAGCGTTGGGGGACTAGCGGATTACAATGAGCAGTTCTTC. Its protein product is CSVGGLADYNEQFF.

This clonotype appeared a few times. J is TRBJ2-7 and V is TRBV7-9; TRBD2 agrees at 9 bases. CDR1 and CDR2 (germline): SEHNR, FQNEAQ (reference sequence). CDR3 length: 13 residues. The ends lost 6 bases at V and 6 bases at J; junction bases unmatched: 6. The CDR3 spells CASRASGEFEQYF. CDR3 nucleotides: TGTGCCAGCAGGGCTAGCGGGGAGTTCGAGCAGTACTTC. The full variable domain, its missing parts supplied by reference TRBV7-9 and TRBJ2-7, is DTGVSQNPRHKITKRGQNVTFRCDPISEHNRLYWYRQTLGQGPEFLTYFQNEAQLEKSRLLSDRFSAERPKGSFSTLEIQRTEQGDSAMYLCASRASGEFEQYFGPGTRLTVT.

CDR3 amino acids: CASTFGGETQYF. CDR3 DNA: TGTGCCAGCACTTTCGGGGGAGAGACCCAGTACTTC. The chain recombines TRBV12-3 or TRBV12-4 with TRBJ2-5; a possible D gene is TRBD2 (6 bases). With 7 bases removed from V and 4 bases from J, the gap between germline ends came to 10 bases. The CDR3 runs to 12 residues.

V usage is TRBV7-9 and J usage is TRBJ2-5; the D is unclear. The J call may be faulty, since TRBJ2-7 better matches the DNA end. Germline V CDR1 and CDR2: SEHNR, FQNEAQ (reference sequence). CDR3 length equals 13 residues. Written as DNA, the CDR3 is TGTGCCAGCAGCTTCCAGTTTTCCTACGAGCAGTACTTC. The encoded protein is CASSFQFSYEQYF.

The table lists this clonotype with a few counts. The V and J genes are TRBV29-1 and TRBJ2-3, with D perhaps TRBD1 (5 bases). Trimming left V 6 bases short and J 2 bases short, with 12 bases between. The CDR3 is made up of 13 amino acids. CDR1 SQVTM and CDR2 ANQGSEA come from the germline V gene. DNA of the CDR3: TGCAGCGTCACAGGTACCAACACAGATACGCAGTATTTT. Its translation: CSVTGTNTDTQYF.

This clonotype turned up a few times. This rearrangement joins TRBV9 to TRBJ2-5; D is tentatively TRBD1 or TRBD2 (5 bases each). V was pared by 0 bases and J by 5 bases, with 11 bases between. CDR1 and CDR2 from the germline V gene are SGDLS and YYNGEE. CDR3 length: 14 residues. The CDR3 loop is CASSVGDLQETQYF. The CDR3 DNA sequence: TGTGCCAGCAGCGTAGGGGACCTACAGGAGACCCAGTACTTC.

The CDR3 spells CASSPDGRGGEQYF. The CDR3 DNA follows: TGTGCCAGCTCACCAGACGGGAGAGGCGGCGAGCAGTACTTC. The chain recombines TRBV18 with TRBJ2-7, with D perhaps matching TRBD2 (6 bases). The CDR3 totals 14 residues. Trimming left V 2 bases short and J 6 bases short, with 14 bases between. CDR1 is KGHSH and CDR2 is LQKENI in the germline V gene.

A few counts support this clonotype. V usage is TRBV12-3 or TRBV12-4 and J usage is TRBJ2-7; TRBD2 matches 13 bases. Losses at the gene ends were 8 bases for V and 2 bases for J; bases not matched to a gene: 3. The CDR3 has 14 residues. The CDR3 DNA sequence: TGTGCCAGCGGACTAGCGGGAGCAACCTACGAGCAGTACTTC. It is translated as CASGLAGATYEQYF.

This rearrangement joins TRBV6-1 to TRBJ2-7; TRBD2 matches 8 bases. This CDR3 spans 14 amino acids. Germline assignment: CDR1 MNHNS and CDR2 SASEGT. The ends lost 8 bases at V and 2 bases at J; junction bases unmatched: 8. CDR3 nucleotides: TGTGCCAGCGGAGCGGGGGCGATAACCTACGAGCAGTACTTC. Translating it yields CASGAGAITYEQYF.

The CDR3 reads CASSLGLTYNEQFF. CDR3 sequence (DNA): TGTGCCAGCAGCCTCGGACTTACTTACAATGAGCAGTTCTTC. The chain is built from TRBV7-2 and TRBJ2-1, with TRBD2 as a possible D gene (5 bases). Trimming left V 5 bases short and J 4 bases short, with 12 bases between. The CDR3 sequence is 14 residues long. The V gene's germline CDR1 is SGHTA and CDR2 FQGNSA.

The chain carries TRBV12-3 or TRBV12-4 and TRBJ2-5; 8 bases align to TRBD2. The J call could be wrong; TRBJ2-7 is a better fit for the DNA end. The CDR3 is made up of 15 amino acids. CDR3 nucleotide sequence: TGTGCCAGCAGTTTTGGTAGCGGGGCGATCTACGAGCAGTACTTC. It yields the protein CASSFGSGAIYEQYF.

This chain links TRBV12-3 or TRBV12-4 with TRBJ1-2; the match to TRBD1 covers 10 bases. V shed 11 bases and J 6 bases; nucleotides not matched to a gene: 6. The CDR3 runs 12 residues. The CDR3 protein is CASRQGAHGYTF. DNA for the CDR3: TGTGCCTCGCGACAGGGGGCTCATGGCTACACCTTC.

The chain links TRBV4-3 to TRBJ2-3; 8 positions agree with TRBD1. Germline trimming cut 0 bases from V and 2 bases from J; bases unmatched to any gene: 7. The CDR3 has 17 amino acids. In germline, CDR1 is LGHNA, CDR2 YSLEER. The DNA of the CDR3 is TGCGCCAGCAGCCAAGATTACCAGGGGGCCTCCACAGATACGCAGTATTTT. Encoded protein: CASSQDYQGASTDTQYF.

This clonotype has more than one count but fewer than ten. A read error may account for a junction end that differs from germline. This chain links TRBV7-6 with TRBJ1-4; D is possibly TRBD1 (6 bases). Germline V gene lookup returns CDR1 SGHVS and CDR2 FNYEAQ. The CDR3 contains 12 residues. CDR3 DNA: TGTGCCAGCAGCCCCAGCGGTGGGGACACCTATTTT. Protein: CASSPSGGDTYF. The entire variable domain, with the rest obtained from reference TRBV7-6 and TRBJ1-4, is as follows: GAGVSQSPRYKVTKRGQDVALRCDPISGHVSLYWYRQALGQGPEFLTYFNYEAQQDKSGLPNDRFSAERPEGSISTLTIQRTEQRDSAMYRCASSPSGGDTYFGSGTQLSVL.

This clonotype has just a few counts. The chain uses TRBV6-1 and TRBJ1-5; D unresolved. The V gene lost 3 bases and the J gene lost 6 bases, with 9 bases spanning the gap. This CDR3 contains 13 residues. Germline V lookup: CDR1 MNHNS, CDR2 SASEGT. CDR3 loop: CASSDVVLQPQHF. The CDR3, as DNA: TGTGCCAGCAGTGATGTCGTTCTTCAGCCCCAGCATTTT.

The chain uses TRBV12-3 or TRBV12-4 and TRBJ1-1; 7 bases match TRBD1. Trimming at V came to 3 bases and at J to 5 bases, leaving 3 bases not matched to a gene. This CDR3 spans 13 amino acids. CDR3 in DNA: TGTGCCAGCAGTTTTATCAGGGGGACTGAAGCTTTCTTT. Encoded protein: CASSFIRGTEAFF.

This clonotype has more than one count but fewer than ten. The CDR3 is CASSETGLYGYTF. The CDR3 DNA is TGTGCCAGCAGTGAAACAGGGCTGTATGGCTACACCTTC. The chain joins TRBV6-1 to TRBJ1-2; weak D call: TRBD1 (6 bases). Trimming stripped 2 bases from V and 5 bases from J, with 9 bases between. This CDR3 region has 13 residues. Germline CDR1 and CDR2: MNHNS and SASEGT.

Concerning this clonotype itself: A single base separates this from a much larger clone, so it may be a read error. The chain carries TRBV3-1 and TRBJ2-5, with 9 positions matching TRBD1. After removal of 5 bases from V and 4 bases from J, the junction contained 5 bases not matched to a gene. This CDR3 has 14 residues. From germline, CDR1 is LGHDT and CDR2 YNNKEL (reference sequence). CDR3 loop: CASSSRQGGETQYF. The CDR3 DNA follows: TGTGCCAGCAGCTCCCGACAGGGGGGAGAGACCCAGTACTTC.

The chain recombines TRBV5-1 with TRBJ1-4; 10 nucleotides align to TRBD1. The CDR3 is 18 amino acids. Germline V lookup: CDR1 SGHRS, CDR2 YFSETQ. After removal of 2 bases from V and 8 bases from J, the junction contained 15 bases not matched to a gene. CDR3 sequence: CASSFFGTDRGQGEKLFF. The CDR3 DNA is TGCGCCAGCAGCTTCTTCGGGACCGACCGGGGACAGGGGGAAAAACTGTTTTTT.

This chain joins TRBV5-5 and TRBJ2-5, with 9 bases fitting TRBD1. The CDR3 totals 14 residues. Germline trimming cut 1 base from V and 6 bases from J; bases unmatched to any gene: 4. Germline V gene lookup returns CDR1 SGHKS and CDR2 YYEKEE (reference sequence). This CDR3 is CASSLTGGVKTQYF. The CDR3 DNA sequence: TGTGCCAGCAGCTTGACAGGGGGCGTAAAGACCCAGTACTTC.

There are a few counts of this clonotype. The V and J genes are TRBV5-1 and TRBJ1-2; D is undetermined. Trimming took off 0 bases at V and 6 bases at J, with 15 bases between the two ends. The CDR3 extends over 15 amino acids. Germline loops: CDR1 SGHRS, CDR2 YFSETQ. The CDR3 coding sequence is TGCGCCAGCAGCTTGGCCGGAACAGCCCGGGATGGCTACACCTTC. Protein: CASSLAGTARDGYTF.

This chain connects TRBV5-1 to TRBJ2-3; 12 positions match TRBD2. The germline V gene encodes CDR1 SGHRS and CDR2 YFSETQ. This CDR3 is built from 16 residues. With 4 bases clipped from V and 1 base from J, the junction kept 4 bases outside the gene matches. DNA for the CDR3: TGCGCCAGCAGCGCCGGGACTAGCGGGCGCACAGATACGCAGTATTTT. This translates into CASSAGTSGRTDTQYF.

Comment on this clonotype: A read error may account for a junction end that differs from germline. The chain carries TRBV6-6 and TRBJ2-5; 7 bases match TRBD1. CDR1 is MNHNY and CDR2 is SVGAGI in the germline V gene (reference sequence). The CDR3 extends over 13 amino acids. CDR3: CASSSHPDRDEFF. In nucleotides, the CDR3 is TGTGCCAGCAGTTCCCACCCTGACAGGGATGAGTTCTTC.

V and J are TRBV11-2 and TRBJ2-7; D gene uncertain. Germline V gives CDR1 SGHAT, CDR2 FQNNGV. The CDR3 length is 13 residues. V was pared by 0 bases and J by 5 bases, with 8 bases between. The chain's CDR3 is CASSLDIVHEQYF. DNA for the CDR3: TGTGCCAGCAGCTTAGATATCGTCCACGAGCAGTACTTC. The full variable domain, with the rest looked up from reference TRBV11-2 and TRBJ2-7, is EAGVAQSPRYKIIEKRQSVAFWCNPISGHATLYWYQQILGQGPKLLIQFQNNGVVDDSQLPKDRFSAERLKGVDSTLKIQPAKLEDSAVYLCASSLDIVHEQYFGPGTRLTVT.